These 9 T cell receptor beta chains originate from one sample sequenced in a study of cytomegalovirus exposure and HLA in healthy donors. The PCR contained 60 Vbeta and 13 Jbeta primers. Using immunoSEQ multiplex PCR, the repertoire was profiled, and TCRdb retains in-frame clones only, with some absent. Counted here are about 180,000 clones, over 65% occurring once; the ten biggest clones make up around 1.6%. Sequencing was carried out using PBMCs. These receptor sequences come from a man younger than 30 in good health and CMV-seronegative.

This clone came up a few times. The V and J genes are TRBV28 and TRBJ1-5, with TRBD1 matching over 8 bases. Germline CDR1 and CDR2: MDHEN and SYDVKM. The ends lost 6 bases at V and 0 bases at J; junction bases unmatched: 4. The CDR3 sequence is 15 residues long. CDR3 in DNA: TGTGCCAGCAGAATGACAGGGGTTAGCAATCAGCCCCAGCATTTT. Protein sequence: CASRMTGVSNQPQHF.

V is TRBV4-2 and J is TRBJ2-7, with a possible D match to TRBD1 (6 bases). CDR1 is LGHNA, CDR2 YNFKEQ, per germline. This CDR3 has 16 amino acids. Trimming pared 0 bases from V and 1 base from J, leaving 13 bases between. CDR3 in amino acids: CASSQDPEGESYEQYF. The CDR3 coding sequence is TGTGCCAGCAGCCAAGACCCAGAGGGGGAGTCCTACGAGCAGTACTTC.

The V and J genes are TRBV19 and TRBJ2-3; 7 bases match TRBD1. Germline lookup yields CDR1 LNHDA and CDR2 SQIVND (reference sequence). The ends lost 5 bases at V and 3 bases at J; junction bases unmatched: 8. CDR3 length equals 15 residues. The DNA for the CDR3 is TGTGCCAGTAGTCTCTACAGGGGTGGGACAGATACGCAGTATTTT. Translated, it gives CASSLYRGGTDTQYF. Full variable domain (missing parts from reference TRBV19 and TRBJ2-3): DGGITQSPKYLFRKEGQNVTLSCEQNLNHDAMYWYRQDPGQGLRLIYYSQIVNDFQKGDIAEGYSVSREKKESFPLTVTSAQKNPTAFYLCASSLYRGGTDTQYFGPGTRLTVL.

This rearrangement joins TRBV15 to TRBJ2-2; TRBD2 agrees at 7 bases. Germline-derived CDR1 and CDR2 are LNHNV and YYDKDF (reference sequence). V was pared by 8 bases and J by 2 bases, with 5 bases of the junction left unmatched. This CDR3 is 14 amino acids long. The CDR3 loop is CATAGTINTGELFF. The CDR3 region has the DNA TGTGCCACCGCCGGGACTATAAACACCGGGGAGCTGTTTTTT. Using reference TRBV15 and TRBJ2-2 for the parts outside the CDR3, the full variable domain is DAMVIQNPRYQVTQFGKPVTLSCSQTLNHNVMYWYQQKSSQAPKLLFHYYDKDFNNEADTPDNFQSRRPNTSFCFLDIRSPGLGDTAMYLCATAGTINTGELFFGEGSRLTVL.

This rearrangement joins TRBV6-6 to TRBJ1-5; the D gene is possibly TRBD1 (6 bases). Deletions cut 8 bases from V and 2 bases from J, with 19 bases between. Germline V lookup: CDR1 MNHNY, CDR2 SVGAGI (reference sequence). The CDR3 has 16 residues. CDR3 sequence (DNA): TGTGCCAGCCGGGGGCGGGAGCCTGGGGGCAATCAGCCCCAGCATTTT. Translating it yields CASRGREPGGNQPQHF.

The gene calls are TRBV4-1 and TRBJ2-4; D perhaps matches TRBD2 (6 bases). The CDR3 loop spans 16 amino acids. Per germline, CDR1 MGHRA and CDR2 YSYEKL. V was shortened by 4 bases and J by 1 base, with 14 bases between the two germline ends. The CDR3 nucleotides are TGCGCCAGCAGCCCGGGACTTGCCTTCGCCAAAAACATTCAGTACTTC. This translates into CASSPGLAFAKNIQYF.

This chain links TRBV5-1 with TRBJ2-3; TRBD2 matches 11 bases. The germline V gene encodes CDR1 SGHRS and CDR2 YFSETQ. V gave up 0 bases and J gave up 0 bases; unmatched junction bases: 12. This CDR3 has 20 amino acids. CDR3 amino acids: CASSLGTSGPRMASTDTQYF. CDR3 DNA: TGCGCCAGCAGCTTGGGGACTAGCGGGCCGCGAATGGCTAGCACAGATACGCAGTATTTT.

This clone has only one observation. DNA for the CDR3: TGTGCCAGCAGTTTACCTGCCTGGAACGGGGCGGGAGGTGGGATTCAGTACTTC. It yields the protein CASSLPAWNGAGGGIQYF. The chain has TRBV28 and TRBJ2-4, with 8 nucleotides matching TRBD2. Unmatched junction bases numbered 19, after V lost 2 bases and J lost 10 bases. The V gene's germline CDR1 is MDHEN and CDR2 SYDVKM. The CDR3 contains 18 residues.

This clone appeared a single time. The chain joins TRBV28 to TRBJ2-1, with TRBD2 matching 10 bases. CDR3 length: 15 amino acids. The trim removed 2 bases at V and 7 bases at J, leaving 5 bases unmatched. CDR1 and CDR2 from the germline V gene are MDHEN and SYDVKM. CDR3: CASSLEAGGRNEQFF. CDR3 coding DNA: TGTGCCAGCAGTTTAGAAGCGGGGGGGCGGAATGAGCAGTTCTTC.